This T cell receptor beta chain was identified in a study of cytotoxic CD8 clonotypes in ibrutinib-treated CLL (dated by TCRdb to the early 2020s). Regarding the complete study: In this cohort, approximately 15 patients were treatment-naive and 11 to 12 were relapsed/refractory, while 17 to 18 had unmutated IGHV. Partial responses were observed in about 24 patients and complete responses in 2; after a median follow-up of 68 months, remission was maintained in around 14 patients and progression was observed in roughly 12. Cryopreserved peripheral blood mononuclear cells were collected at three points: before therapy, at response, and at either sustained remission or disease progression. All remission and progressive disease samples were collected while patients were still receiving ibrutinib. The response samples were drawn at a median of 12 months into treatment, with a range of about 6 to 40 months. Samples averaged roughly 260,000 productive templates and tens of thousands of productive rearrangements. Of the 90 or so participants in the trial, 26 had longitudinal samples available. What the study reported, not specific to this receptor: Public clonotypes were rare and either shrank or stayed stable during treatment, and the rise in clonality at ibrutinib response reflected expansion of private clonotypes. Baseline clonality was found to be higher than that of age-matched healthy donors and was strongly correlated with circulating CD8+ T-cell counts. At ibrutinib response clonality went up, during sustained remission it held steady, and at progression it dropped back toward baseline. Sustained-remission and progressing patients did not have matched sampling times, and lymph node repertoires were not examined.

Comments on this clone: The antigen it recognizes is unknown. It has no much larger one-base neighbor in the sample; base qualities were not kept.

CDR1 and CDR2, looked up from the germline V gene, are SGHDT and YYEEEE. V is shortened by 6 bases, J by 3 bases, and the region joining them spans 12 bases. The CDR3 numbers 14 residues from cysteine through phenylalanine. The kept DNA is CDR3 alone, 42 bases in frame from the first base. The goal of deep resolution MiSeq sequencing was a depth between 1 in 1 million and 1 in 200,000 T cells, and coverage averaged 10x per clonotype. TCR beta libraries were generated with the immunoSEQ hsTCRB Kit. As for the original processing: The data were analyzed with ImmunoSEQ Analyzer and ImmunoSEQ Data Assistant, and V, D and J gene assignments followed IMGT definitions. Clonality, with values ranging from 0 to 1, was calculated as one minus the normalized Shannon entropy of productive rearrangement frequencies. Only overrepresented clonotypes making up at least 0.05% of the repertoire of each patient were included in the public clonotype analysis. Thirteen repertoires from age-matched healthy donors, obtained from immuneACCESS, served as clonality controls. The clones in this table, taken by TCRdb from immuneACCESS, are in-frame only. Not every clone is retained; where verified, under half of the shortfall comes from an unresolved V gene, and the cause of the rest is unknown. That table is the source of V, J and clone size, and D and trimming were worked out from the DNA. Across this sample there are some 200,000 clones, with 60% to 80% seen only once. More than 4.5% of the sample rests with the top ten.

What this sample's time point label stands for: 12 months on ibrutinib. For TCR beta library preparation, around 2.1 micrograms of genomic DNA were extracted from the cryopreserved PBMCs. High-throughput TCR beta sequencing was performed on longitudinal blood samples from CLL patients receiving ibrutinib monotherapy. The patients were enrolled in a single-center, open-label phase 2 trial of ibrutinib monotherapy. The sample here was PBMCs, taken after 12 months of ibrutinib treatment. The V gene is TRBV5-6 and the J gene is TRBJ2-2, with the identity of the D gene unclear. The sequence was collected from a human donor with chronic lymphocytic leukemia. This receptor carries the CDR3 CASIPGRYTGELFF. The DNA sequence follows: TGTGCCAGCATCCCGGGCAGGTACACCGGGGAGCTGTTTTTT.